The 5 T cell receptor beta chains below all came from one sample that was sequenced in a study of blood T cell repertoires in COVID-19. This table comes from immunoSEQ multiplex PCR, and its TCRdb copy is limited to in-frame clones, with some not included. This sample has almost 100,000 clones, with around 86% found just once. Material: peripheral blood. These receptors originate from a man in his fifties or sixties with acute or convalescent COVID-19.

Here the CDR3 reads CASSPGPNYGIQYF. In DNA, the CDR3 is TGTGCCAGCTCACCGGGGCCCAATTACGGCATTCAGTACTTC. The chain couples TRBV18 to TRBJ2-4; D possibly corresponds to TRBD1 (5 bases). Germline V gives CDR1 KGHSH, CDR2 LQKENI. V lost 3 bases, J lost 9 bases, and 15 bases lay in between. This CDR3 spans 14 amino acids.

The V and J genes are TRBV13 and TRBJ2-1, with TRBD2 identical over 13 bases. The CDR3 covers 14 residues. The V gene end was trimmed by 6 bases and the J gene end by 7 bases; junction bases not matched to a gene: 3. Germline CDR1 is PRHDT and CDR2 is FYEKMQ (reference sequence). CDR3 nucleotides: TGTGCCAGCAGGGGACTAGCGGGACGAAATGAGCAGTTCTTC. The encoded protein is CASRGLAGRNEQFF.

The chain carries TRBV18 and TRBJ2-7; TRBD2 aligns across 7 bases. With V trimmed by 0 bases and J by 3 bases, 5 bases remained unmatched. The CDR3 runs to 15 residues. Germline loops: CDR1 KGHSH, CDR2 LQKENI. CDR3 sequence reads: CASSPPSGLNYEQYF. The CDR3 DNA sequence: TGTGCCAGCTCACCACCTAGCGGGCTTAACTACGAGCAGTACTTC.

This clone was seen only once. The rearrangement uses TRBV25-1 and TRBJ1-3; 7 nucleotides align to TRBD1. Losses at the gene ends were 6 bases for V and 2 bases for J; bases not matched to a gene: 7. The germline gives CDR1 MGHDK, CDR2 SYGVNS. The CDR3 extends over 15 amino acids. This chain's CDR3 is CASRAQGTAGNTIYF. In nucleotides, the CDR3 is TGTGCCAGCAGAGCACAGGGGACCGCTGGAAACACCATATATTTT.

The chain uses TRBV19 and TRBJ2-1; tentatively, D is TRBD1 (6 bases). The V gene lost 6 bases and the J gene lost 7 bases, with 13 bases spanning the gap. Germline CDR1 LNHDA, CDR2 SQIVND (reference sequence). The CDR3 totals 13 residues. In DNA form, the CDR3 reads TGTGCCAGTAGCCTCGGTAGGGGGAATGAGCAGTTCTTC. Translated: CASSLGRGNEQFF.